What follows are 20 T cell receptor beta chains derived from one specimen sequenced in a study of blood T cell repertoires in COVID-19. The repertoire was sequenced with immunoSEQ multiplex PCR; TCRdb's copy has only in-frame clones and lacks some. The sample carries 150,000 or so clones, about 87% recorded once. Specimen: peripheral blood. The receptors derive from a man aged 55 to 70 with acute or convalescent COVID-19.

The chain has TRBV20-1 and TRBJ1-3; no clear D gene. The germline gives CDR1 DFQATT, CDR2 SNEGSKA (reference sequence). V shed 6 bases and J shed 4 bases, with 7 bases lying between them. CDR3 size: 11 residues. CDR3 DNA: TGCAGTGCCCGAGGGGGAAACACCATATATTTT. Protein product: CSARGGNTIYF.

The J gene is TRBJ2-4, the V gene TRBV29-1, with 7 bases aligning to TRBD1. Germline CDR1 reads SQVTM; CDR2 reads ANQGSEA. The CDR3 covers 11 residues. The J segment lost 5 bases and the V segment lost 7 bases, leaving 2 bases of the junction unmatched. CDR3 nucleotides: TGCAGCGCCGACAGGGAAAACATTCAGTACTTC. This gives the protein CSADRENIQYF.

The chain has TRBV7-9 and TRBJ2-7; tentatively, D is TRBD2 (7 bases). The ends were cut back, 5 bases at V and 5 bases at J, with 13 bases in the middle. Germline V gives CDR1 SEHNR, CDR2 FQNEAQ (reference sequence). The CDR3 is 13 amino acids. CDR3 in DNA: TGTGCCAGCAGCCCGAAGGGGGGGGACGAGCAGTACTTC. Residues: CASSPKGGDEQYF.

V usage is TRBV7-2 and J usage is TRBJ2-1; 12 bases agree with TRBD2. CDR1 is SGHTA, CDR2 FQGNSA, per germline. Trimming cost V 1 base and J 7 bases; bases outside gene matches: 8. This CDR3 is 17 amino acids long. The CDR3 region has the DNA TGTGCCAGCAGCTTAGACCTAGCGGGAGGGCGGGAGAATGAGCAGTTCTTC. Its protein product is CASSLDLAGGRENEQFF.

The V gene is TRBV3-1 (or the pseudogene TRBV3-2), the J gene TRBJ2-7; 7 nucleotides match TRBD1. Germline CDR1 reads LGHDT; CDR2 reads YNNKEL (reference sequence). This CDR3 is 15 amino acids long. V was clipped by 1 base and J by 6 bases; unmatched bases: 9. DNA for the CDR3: TGTGCCAGCAGCCAAGGTCCGCGACAGGGCGGCGAGCAGTACTTC. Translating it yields CASSQGPRQGGEQYF.

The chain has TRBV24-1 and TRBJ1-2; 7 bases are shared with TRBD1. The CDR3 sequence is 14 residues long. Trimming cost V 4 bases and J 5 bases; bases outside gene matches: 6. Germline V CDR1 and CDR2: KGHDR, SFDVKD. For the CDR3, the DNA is TGTGCCACCAGTGAAAATGACAGGGTGTATGGCTACACCTTC. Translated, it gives CATSENDRVYGYTF.

CDR3 loop: CASSQSVSGANVLTF. The CDR3 coding sequence is TGTGCCAGCAGCCAATCAGTCTCTGGGGCCAACGTCCTGACTTTC. The chain is built from TRBV14 and TRBJ2-6, with D unclear. Germline loops: CDR1 SGHDN, CDR2 FVKESK. This CDR3 contains 15 residues. V shed 2 bases and J shed 0 bases, with 5 bases lying between them.

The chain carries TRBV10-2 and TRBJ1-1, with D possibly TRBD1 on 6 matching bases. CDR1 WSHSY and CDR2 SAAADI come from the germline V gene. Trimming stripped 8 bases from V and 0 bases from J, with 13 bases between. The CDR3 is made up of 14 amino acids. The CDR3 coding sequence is TGCGCCAGCCGTGGACAGACAGTGAACACTGAAGCTTTCTTT. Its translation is CASRGQTVNTEAFF.

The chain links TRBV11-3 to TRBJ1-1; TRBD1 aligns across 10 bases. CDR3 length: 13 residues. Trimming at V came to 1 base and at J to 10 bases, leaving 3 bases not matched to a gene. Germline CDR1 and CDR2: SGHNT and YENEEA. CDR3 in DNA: TGTGCCAGCAGCTTAGGGGACAGGGGTGCAGCTTTCTTT. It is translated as CASSLGDRGAAFF.

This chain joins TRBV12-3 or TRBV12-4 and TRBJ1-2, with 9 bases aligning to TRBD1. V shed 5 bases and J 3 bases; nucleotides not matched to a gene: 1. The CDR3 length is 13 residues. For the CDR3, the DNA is TGTGCCAGCAGTCGGGACAGGGACTATGGCTACACCTTC. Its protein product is CASSRDRDYGYTF.

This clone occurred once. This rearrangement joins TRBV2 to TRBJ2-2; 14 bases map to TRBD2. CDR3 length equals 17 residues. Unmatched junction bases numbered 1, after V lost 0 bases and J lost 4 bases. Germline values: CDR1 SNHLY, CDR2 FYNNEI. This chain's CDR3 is CASSEAGTSGGTGELFF. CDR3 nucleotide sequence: TGTGCCAGCAGTGAAGCGGGGACTAGCGGGGGCACCGGGGAGCTGTTTTTT.

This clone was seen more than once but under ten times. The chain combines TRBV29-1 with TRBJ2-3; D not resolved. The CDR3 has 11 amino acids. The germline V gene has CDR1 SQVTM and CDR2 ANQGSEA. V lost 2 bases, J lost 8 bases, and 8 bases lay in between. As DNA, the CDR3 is TGCAGCGTTGAACGGTCCTCTACGCAGTATTTT. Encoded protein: CSVERSSTQYF.

The CDR3 nucleotides are TGCGCCAGCAGCCCCTCCGGCAGGGCAACTGAAGCTTTCTTT. Its protein product is CASSPSGRATEAFF. This chain joins TRBV5-1 and TRBJ1-1; tentatively, D is TRBD1 (5 bases). The CDR3 consists of 14 residues. V was cut by 4 bases and J by 5 bases, with 15 bases left in between. Germline loops: CDR1 SGHRS, CDR2 YFSETQ. The full variable domain, completed using reference TRBV5-1 and TRBJ1-1, is KAGVTQTPRYLIKTRGQQVTLSCSPISGHRSVSWYQQTPGQGLQFLFEYFSETQRNKGNFPGRFSGRQFSNSRSEMNVSTLELGDSALYLCASSPSGRATEAFFGQGTRLTVV.

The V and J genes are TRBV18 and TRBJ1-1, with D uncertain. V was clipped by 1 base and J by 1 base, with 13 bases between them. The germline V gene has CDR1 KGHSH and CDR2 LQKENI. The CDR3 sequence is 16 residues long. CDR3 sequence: CASSPRPSTENTEAFF. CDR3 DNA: TGTGCCAGCTCACCACGCCCGTCCACAGAGAACACTGAAGCTTTCTTT.

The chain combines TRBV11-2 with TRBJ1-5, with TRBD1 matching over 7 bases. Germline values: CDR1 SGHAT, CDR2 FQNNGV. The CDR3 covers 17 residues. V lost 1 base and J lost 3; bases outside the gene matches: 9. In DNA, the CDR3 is TGTGCCAGCAGCTTAGCTAATACAGGGGTACTCAATCAGCCCCAGCATTTT. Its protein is CASSLANTGVLNQPQHF. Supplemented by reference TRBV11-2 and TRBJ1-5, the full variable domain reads EAGVAQSPRYKIIEKRQSVAFWCNPISGHATLYWYQQILGQGPKLLIQFQNNGVVDDSQLPKDRFSAERLKGVDSTLKIQPAKLEDSAVYLCASSLANTGVLNQPQHFGDGTRLSIL.

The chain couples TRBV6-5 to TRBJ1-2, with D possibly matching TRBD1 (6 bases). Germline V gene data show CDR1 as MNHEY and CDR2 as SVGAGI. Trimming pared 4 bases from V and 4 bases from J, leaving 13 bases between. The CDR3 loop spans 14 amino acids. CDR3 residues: CASSLDSLFYGYTF. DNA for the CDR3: TGTGCCAGCAGTTTGGACAGCCTCTTCTATGGCTACACCTTC.

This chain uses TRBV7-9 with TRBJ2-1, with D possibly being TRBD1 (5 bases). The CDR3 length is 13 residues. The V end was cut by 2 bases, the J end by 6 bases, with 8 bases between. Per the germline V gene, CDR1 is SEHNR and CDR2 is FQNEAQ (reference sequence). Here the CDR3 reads CASSLSGINEQFF. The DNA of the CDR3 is TGTGCCAGCAGCTTATCAGGGATCAATGAGCAGTTCTTC. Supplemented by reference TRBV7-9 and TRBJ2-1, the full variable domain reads DTGVSQNPRHKITKRGQNVTFRCDPISEHNRLYWYRQTLGQGPEFLTYFQNEAQLEKSRLLSDRFSAERPKGSFSTLEIQRTEQGDSAMYLCASSLSGINEQFFGPGTRLTVL.

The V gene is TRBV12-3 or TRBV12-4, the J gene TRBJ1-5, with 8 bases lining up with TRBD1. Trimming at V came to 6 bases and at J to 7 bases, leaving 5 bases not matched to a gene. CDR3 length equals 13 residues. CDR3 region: CASSPTGGQPQHF. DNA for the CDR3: TGTGCCAGCAGCCCTACAGGGGGACAGCCCCAGCATTTT.

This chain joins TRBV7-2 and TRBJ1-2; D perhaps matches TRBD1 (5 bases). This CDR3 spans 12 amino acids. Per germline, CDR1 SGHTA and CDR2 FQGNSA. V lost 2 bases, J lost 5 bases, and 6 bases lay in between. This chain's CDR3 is CASSLPGYGYTF. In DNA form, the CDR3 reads TGTGCCAGCAGCTTACCAGGGTATGGCTACACCTTC. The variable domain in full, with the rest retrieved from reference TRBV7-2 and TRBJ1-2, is GAGVSQSPSNKVTEKGKDVELRCDPISGHTALYWYRQSLGQGLEFLIYFQGNSAPDKSGLPSDRFSAERTGGSVSTLTIQRTQQEDSAVYLCASSLPGYGYTFGSGTRLTVV.

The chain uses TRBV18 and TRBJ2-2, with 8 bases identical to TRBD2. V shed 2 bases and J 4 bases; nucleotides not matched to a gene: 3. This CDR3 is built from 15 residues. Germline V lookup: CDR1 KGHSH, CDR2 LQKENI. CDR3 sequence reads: CASSPVAGGTGELFF. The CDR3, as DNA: TGTGCCAGCTCACCAGTTGCGGGAGGCACCGGGGAGCTGTTTTTT.